The 32 T cell receptor beta chains listed next were all sequenced from one sample in a study of sequential checkpoint blockade in melanoma. Treatment defined: randomized to nivolumab then ipilimumab (arm A) or the reverse (arm B). Produced via immunoSEQ multiplex PCR; TCRdb's table is partial and in-frame only. The sample lists some 5,400 clones; about a sixth were seen once. This sample comprised tumor tissue (inferred from file names), obtained from a patient given nivolumab and ipilimumab in sequence. Every receptor here comes from a human donor with melanoma.

This clone was observed a few times. The genes are TRBV30 and TRBJ1-6, with 9 positions matching TRBD1. The CDR3 sequence is 16 residues long. The J segment lost 9 bases and the V segment lost 0 bases, leaving 9 bases of the junction unmatched. CDR1 and CDR2 from the germline V gene are GTSNPN and SVGIG (reference sequence). The CDR3 region has the DNA TGTGCCTGGAGTGTATCGGACGGACAGGGGCCTTCACCCCTCCACTTT. Amino acid sequence: CAWSVSDGQGPSPLHF.

There are many counts of this clone. The chain has TRBV11-3 and TRBJ2-1, with 7 bases matching TRBD1. After removal of 5 bases from V and 2 bases from J, the junction contained 3 bases not matched to a gene. The CDR3 sequence is 14 residues long. Germline V CDR1 and CDR2: SGHNT, YENEEA. The CDR3 DNA reads TGTGCCAGCAGCGCGCAGGGGGCCTACAATGAGCAGTTCTTC. Amino acids: CASSAQGAYNEQFF.

This clone showed up many times. The chain recombines TRBV9 with TRBJ2-3; D might be TRBD1 (6 bases). From germline, CDR1 is SGDLS and CDR2 YYNGEE. V shed 4 bases and J shed 2 bases, with 20 bases lying between them. The CDR3 is 17 residues long. CDR3 sequence: CASSQEDLGAFTDTQYF. As DNA, the CDR3 is TGTGCCAGCAGCCAAGAGGATTTGGGGGCCTTCACAGATACGCAGTATTTT. The variable domain in full, with the rest retrieved from reference TRBV9 and TRBJ2-3, is DSGVTQTPKHLITATGQRVTLRCSPRSGDLSVYWYQQSLDQGLQFLIQYYNGEERAKGNILERFSAQQFPDLHSELNLSSLELGDSALYFCASSQEDLGAFTDTQYFGPGTRLTVL.

V is TRBV1 and J is TRBJ1-4; the listed D gene, TRBD1, was not tested against the DNA. TRBV1 is noted as a pseudogene. The CDR3 has 13 amino acids. The DNA of the CDR3 is TGCGCCAGCAGTCAACAGGGGGCTGAAAAACTGTTTTTT. The encoded protein is CASSQQGAEKLFF.

This clone ranks as medium-sized (0.01 to 0.1%). The V call is TRBV6-8, the J call TRBJ1-1, with no clear D. The CDR3 extends over 13 amino acids. Germline CDR1 reads MNHGY; CDR2 reads SAAAGT. V gave up 6 bases and J gave up 1 base, with 9 bases separating them. The CDR3 nucleotides are TGTGCCAGCAGGAAAGACGGGAACACTGAAGCTTTCTTT. Translation: CASRKDGNTEAFF.

The V and J genes are TRBV25-1 and TRBJ1-1; D gene unclear. Germline assignment: CDR1 MGHDK and CDR2 SYGVNS. This CDR3 has 13 residues. The ends were cut back, 3 bases at V and 1 base at J, with 6 bases in the middle. The CDR3 coding sequence is TGTGCCAGCAGTGAGCGAGAGAACACTGAAGCTTTCTTT. Amino acid sequence: CASSERENTEAFF.

The rearrangement links TRBV29-1 to TRBJ2-3, with 12 nucleotides matching TRBD2. The CDR3 totals 18 residues. The V and J ends lost 3 bases and 0 bases, in that order; junction bases with no gene match: 10. Germline CDR1 is SQVTM and CDR2 is ANQGSEA. CDR3 coding DNA: TGCAGCGTTGATTTTTTTCGACTAGCGGGGGAGAGCACAGATACGCAGTATTTT. This codes for CSVDFFRLAGESTDTQYF.

This clone was counted only a few times. This rearrangement joins TRBV6-8 to TRBJ2-5; 9 bases align to TRBD1. The CDR3 has 16 residues. Germline CDR1 MNHGY, CDR2 SAAAGT. Trimming removed 5 bases from V and 6 bases from J; junction bases left unmatched: 13. The CDR3 DNA reads as TGTGCCAGCAGTAACACCCGGGACAGGGTGTTAAAGACCCAGTACTTC. Protein sequence: CASSNTRDRVLKTQYF.

The chain links TRBV11-3 to TRBJ2-3; TRBD2 is a possible D gene (6 bases). This CDR3 is 16 amino acids long. Trimming cost V 4 bases and J 5 bases, with 19 bases left between them. CDR1 and CDR2 (germline): SGHNT, YENEEA. CDR3 nucleotides: TGTGCCAGCAGCTCGAGCGCGGGGATAGGTCGAGATACGCAGTATTTT. It encodes CASSSSAGIGRDTQYF.

This clone was recorded a few times. The V gene is TRBV5-1, the J gene TRBJ2-7, with D possibly matching TRBD2 (5 bases). Per the germline V gene, CDR1 is SGHRS and CDR2 is YFSETQ. The CDR3 totals 14 residues. The germline V and J ends were trimmed by 0 bases and 4 bases, with 11 bases remaining between them. The CDR3 DNA is TGCGCCAGCAGCTTGGGGAGGTCTGTTTACGAGCAGTACTTC. Translation gives CASSLGRSVYEQYF.

This clone was detected a few times. V and J are TRBV30 and TRBJ1-2; D uncertain. Trimming shortened V by 1 base and J by 9 bases, and 12 bases separated the two germline ends. Germline lookup yields CDR1 GTSNPN and CDR2 SVGIG (reference sequence). The CDR3 has 12 residues. CDR3 loop: CAWSGSRPRYTF. In DNA form, the CDR3 reads TGTGCCTGGAGTGGGAGTAGGCCGCGCTACACCTTC. Looking up the rest from reference TRBV30 and TRBJ1-2 gives the full variable domain: SQTIHQWPATLVQPVGSPLSLECTVEGTSNPNLYWYRQAAGRGLQLLFYSVGIGQISSEVPQNLSASRPQDRQFILSSKKLLLSDSGFYLCAWSGSRPRYTFGSGTRLTVV.

This clone was detected a few times. The chain is built from TRBV28 and TRBJ2-1; D is uncertain. The CDR3 extends over 20 amino acids. Looked up from germline, CDR1 is MDHEN and CDR2 is SYDVKM. The V gene lost 7 bases and the J gene lost 7 bases, with 35 bases spanning the gap. For the CDR3, the DNA is TGTGCCAGCACCCCGTGGCAGTTTATACTTCGATACACCGGCGAGAATGAGCAGTTCTTC. Translating it yields CASTPWQFILRYTGENEQFF. The whole variable domain, filled in from reference TRBV28 and TRBJ2-1, reads DVKVTQSSRYLVKRTGEKVFLECVQDMDHENMFWYRQDPGLGLRLIYFSYDVKMKEKGDIPEGYSVSREKKERFSLILESASTNQTSMYLCASTPWQFILRYTGENEQFFGPGTRLTVL.

This clone was counted only a few times. V and J are TRBV28 and TRBJ1-6; D gene ambiguous. Germline CDR1 and CDR2: MDHEN and SYDVKM. V was cut by 2 bases and J by 0 bases, with 8 bases left in between. The CDR3 is 16 residues long. DNA for the CDR3: TGTGCCAGCAGTTTACCGGTGGGCTCCTATAATTCACCCCTCCACTTT. Its protein is CASSLPVGSYNSPLHF.

At least ten counts were recorded for this clone. The chain combines TRBV11-3 with TRBJ2-3, with a tentative D call TRBD2 (6 bases). Trimming stripped 2 bases from V and 0 bases from J, with 6 bases between. The CDR3 runs to 14 residues. Germline V gene data show CDR1 as SGHNT and CDR2 as YENEEA. The CDR3 bases are TGTGCCAGCAGCTTACGGGGGAGCACAGATACGCAGTATTTT. This codes for CASSLRGSTDTQYF.

This clone was seen more than once but under ten times. The chain recombines TRBV28 with TRBJ1-2, with 9 bases identical to TRBD1. With 8 bases clipped from V and 3 bases from J, the junction kept 10 bases outside the gene matches. The germline CDR1 and CDR2 sequences are MDHEN and SYDVKM. CDR3 size: 15 residues. CDR3 bases: TGTGCCAGCGACTTCCGGGACAGGGAGTACTATGGCTACACCTTC. Translated: CASDFRDREYYGYTF.

V and J are TRBV6-8 and TRBJ2-1; 11 nucleotides agree with TRBD1. Per the germline V gene, CDR1 is MNHGY and CDR2 is SAAAGT. There are 14 residues in the CDR3. The junction had 7 bases not matched to a gene; V was cut back by 5 bases and J by 10 bases. The CDR3, as DNA: TGTGCCAGCAGTCCTGGACAGGGGGCGGGAGAGCAGTTCTTC. Encoded protein: CASSPGQGAGEQFF.

The chain uses TRBV19 and TRBJ2-3, with 8 positions matching TRBD2. The V gene's germline CDR1 is LNHDA and CDR2 SQIVND (reference sequence). V lost 8 bases, J lost 0 bases, and 13 bases stayed unmatched. The length of the CDR3 is 17 residues. CDR3 DNA: TGTGCCAGTTCCCGAGGAGCGGGGGATCCTAGCACAGATACGCAGTATTTT. This sequence encodes CASSRGAGDPSTDTQYF.

This clone has just a few counts. This chain joins TRBV9 and TRBJ2-5; D remains unclear. CDR3 length equals 12 residues. Trimming removed 5 bases at V and 3 bases at J, with 8 bases between. Looked up from germline, CDR1 is SGDLS and CDR2 is YYNGEE. The CDR3 is CASSDWEETQYF. The CDR3 DNA reads as TGTGCCAGCAGTGACTGGGAAGAGACCCAGTACTTC.

There are a few counts of this clone. This chain joins TRBV7-4 and TRBJ2-7; D gene uncertain. CDR3 size: 13 residues. V was shortened by 5 bases and J by 4 bases, with 12 bases between the two germline ends. Germline V gene data show CDR1 as SGHVT and CDR2 as SQSDAQ. In DNA form, the CDR3 reads TGTGCCAGCAGCCCACCCCACTATTACGAGCAGTACTTC. Residues: CASSPPHYYEQYF.

This clone was counted once. The chain joins TRBV28 to TRBJ2-5, with unresolved D. Germline CDR1 is MDHEN and CDR2 is SYDVKM. CDR3 length equals 14 residues. The V and J ends lost 10 bases and 4 bases respectively, with 19 bases between them. The CDR3 loop is CATFLLGGPETQYF. The CDR3 coding sequence is TGTGCCACCTTTTTGTTGGGCGGACCAGAGACCCAGTACTTC.

This clone is medium-sized by share. Other DNA sequences within the sample encode an identical CDR3. J is TRBJ1-3 and V is TRBV6-8; no clear D. Germline V gives CDR1 MNHGY, CDR2 SAAAGT. The V gene lost 5 bases and the J gene lost 0 bases, with 8 bases spanning the gap. The CDR3 has 14 amino acids. The CDR3 sequence is CASSDGASGNTIYF. The CDR3 nucleotides read TGTGCCAGCAGTGATGGTGCCTCTGGAAACACCATATATTTT.

The rearrangement uses TRBV11-3 and TRBJ2-7; a weak D match, TRBD1 (6 bases). Trimming removed 2 bases from V and 0 bases from J, with 8 bases in between. The germline gives CDR1 SGHNT, CDR2 YENEEA. The CDR3 is 14 residues long. The CDR3 is CASSLQGLSYEQYF. CDR3 DNA sequence: TGTGCCAGCAGCTTACAGGGGCTCTCCTACGAGCAGTACTTC.

The V and J genes are TRBV19 and TRBJ2-7; tentative D call: TRBD1 (5 bases). Germline-derived CDR1 and CDR2 are LNHDA and SQIVND (reference sequence). The germline V and J ends were trimmed by 8 bases and 6 bases, with 11 bases remaining between them. The length of the CDR3 is 11 residues. CDR3 coding DNA: TGTGCCAGTTCGCTAGGGGTCGAGCAGTACTTC. Its protein product is CASSLGVEQYF.

This clone is labeled medium-sized (0.01 to 0.1%). The chain carries TRBV11-3 and TRBJ1-6, with unresolved D. The V gene's germline CDR1 is SGHNT and CDR2 YENEEA. This CDR3 spans 14 amino acids. Trimming removed 1 base from V and 7 bases from J, with 8 bases in between. This chain's CDR3 is CASSLGGKNSPLHF. The CDR3 region has the DNA TGTGCCAGCAGCTTAGGCGGGAAAAATTCACCCCTCCACTTT.

Judged by abundance, this clone is medium-sized. The chain links TRBV6-8 to TRBJ2-5; 7 bases are shared with TRBD1. V gave up 5 bases and J gave up 5 bases; unmatched junction bases: 8. There are 14 residues in the CDR3. Germline values: CDR1 MNHGY, CDR2 SAAAGT. CDR3 sequence reads: CASSPQGPGETQYF. CDR3 bases: TGTGCCAGCAGTCCACAGGGGCCCGGGGAGACCCAGTACTTC.

The V gene is TRBV30, the J gene TRBJ1-5, with D possibly matching TRBD1 (6 bases). The CDR3 is made up of 13 amino acids. The V and J ends lost 1 base and 6 bases respectively, with 10 bases between them. Germline CDR1 GTSNPN, CDR2 SVGIG (reference sequence). In DNA, the CDR3 is TGTGCCTGGAGTGAATCAGGGGCTCAGCCCCAGCATTTT. This codes for CAWSESGAQPQHF.

This clone occurred a few times. CDR3: CATSRVGNRVTGELFF. CDR3 DNA: TGTGCCACCAGCAGAGTGGGGAACAGGGTCACCGGGGAGCTGTTTTTT. The chain combines TRBV15 with TRBJ2-2, with D perhaps TRBD1 (6 bases). Deletions cut 1 base from V and 4 bases from J, with 13 bases between. Looked up from germline, CDR1 is LNHNV and CDR2 is YYDKDF (reference sequence). The CDR3 extends over 16 amino acids.

This clone has ten or more counts. The sample has other DNA sequences that encode this CDR3 too. V is TRBV9 and J is TRBJ2-5, with D uncertain. CDR1 is SGDLS and CDR2 is YYNGEE in the germline V gene. The germline V and J ends were trimmed by 0 bases and 3 bases, with 9 bases remaining between them. The CDR3 contains 14 residues. CDR3 protein: CASSVAVGKETQYF. CDR3 sequence (DNA): TGTGCCAGCAGCGTAGCTGTAGGTAAAGAGACCCAGTACTTC. Filled out from reference TRBV9 and TRBJ2-5, the complete variable domain reads DSGVTQTPKHLITATGQRVTLRCSPRSGDLSVYWYQQSLDQGLQFLIQYYNGEERAKGNILERFSAQQFPDLHSELNLSSLELGDSALYFCASSVAVGKETQYFGPGTRLLVL.

This clone has only a few counts. The V and J genes are TRBV6-8 and TRBJ1-2; no firm D call. Per germline, CDR1 MNHGY and CDR2 SAAAGT. The V and J ends lost 2 bases and 4 bases respectively, with 5 bases between them. This CDR3 is built from 12 residues. The CDR3 reads CASSYGTYGYTF. The CDR3 DNA reads TGTGCCAGCAGTTACGGCACCTATGGCTACACCTTC.

This clone was observed many times. The CDR3 spells CASSLWRSGGTEAFF. The CDR3 nucleotides read TGTGCCAGCAGCTTATGGCGTAGCGGGGGCACTGAAGCTTTCTTT. The V gene is TRBV11-3, the J gene TRBJ1-1; tentative D call: TRBD1 (5 bases). The CDR3 spans 15 residues. V shed 2 bases and J shed 4 bases, with 14 bases lying between them. From germline, CDR1 is SGHNT and CDR2 YENEEA.

This clone occurred a few times. This rearrangement joins TRBV9 to TRBJ2-1; TRBD1 agrees at 9 bases. The trim removed 4 bases at V and 4 bases at J, leaving 12 bases unmatched. CDR3 size: 17 residues. Per germline, CDR1 SGDLS and CDR2 YYNGEE. The CDR3 DNA sequence: TGTGCCAGCAGCCCCCGTCCCGGGACAGGGAGGTACAATGAGCAGTTCTTC. Translated, it gives CASSPRPGTGRYNEQFF.

By frequency in the sample, this clone is medium-sized. CDR3 nucleotide sequence: TGTGCCAGCAGCTTGGGGGACCGCTCCTACAATGAGCAGTTCTTC. It translates to CASSLGDRSYNEQFF. The chain joins TRBV11-3 to TRBJ2-1; D is perhaps TRBD1 or TRBD2 (5 bases each). Germline-derived CDR1 and CDR2 are SGHNT and YENEEA. The CDR3 extends over 15 amino acids. V was trimmed by 3 bases and J by 0 bases, leaving 9 bases between them. Filled out from reference TRBV11-3 and TRBJ2-1, the complete variable domain reads EAGVVQSPRYKIIEKKQPVAFWCNPISGHNTLYWYLQNLGQGPELLIRYENEEAVDDSQLPKDRFSAERLKGVDSTLKIQPAELGDSAVYLCASSLGDRSYNEQFFGPGTRLTVL.